These 13 T cell receptor beta chains came from one sample sequenced in a study of blood T cell repertoires in COVID-19. The repertoire was sequenced with immunoSEQ multiplex PCR; TCRdb's copy has only in-frame clones and lacks some. The sample consists of around 450,000 clones, roughly 89% of them appearing once. The sample comprised peripheral blood. These receptors were obtained from a woman under 40 with acute or convalescent COVID-19.

V is TRBV19 and J is TRBJ2-7; D is undetermined. The germline V and J ends were trimmed by 7 bases and 0 bases, with 22 bases remaining between them. Germline CDR1 LNHDA, CDR2 SQIVND (reference sequence). This CDR3 has 17 residues. CDR3 loop: CASIRCRNLAPSYEQYF. CDR3 DNA sequence: TGTGCCAGTATTAGGTGTAGAAACTTAGCCCCCTCCTACGAGCAGTACTTC.

This clone is a singleton in its sample. The chain recombines TRBV1 with TRBJ2-5; TRBD2, the table's D call, lacks a check against the DNA. TRBV1 is noted as a pseudogene. CDR3 length: 17 amino acids. CDR3 in DNA: TGCACCAGCAGCCAAGATCTGAGCGGGGGCCCAGAAGAGACCCAGTACTTC. This gives the protein CTSSQDLSGGPEETQYF.

This clone was seen at least ten times. Other DNA sequences within the sample encode an identical CDR3. The V gene is TRBV27, the J gene TRBJ1-6, with a tentative D call TRBD1 (6 bases). V was trimmed by 2 bases and J by 5 bases, leaving 10 bases between them. Germline CDR1 and CDR2: MNHEY and SMNVEV (reference sequence). The CDR3 contains 15 residues. The CDR3 nucleotides are TGTGCCAGCAGTTTAAGGCGACAGGATAATTCACCCCTCCACTTT. Its protein product is CASSLRRQDNSPLHF.

The chain recombines TRBV19 with TRBJ2-1; D gene uncertain. CDR1 and CDR2 (germline): LNHDA, SQIVND (reference sequence). With 3 bases removed from V and 5 bases from J, the gap between germline ends came to 8 bases. This CDR3 has 13 residues. The CDR3 DNA reads TGTGCCAGTAGTATTATTCGGGACAATGAGCAGTTCTTC. Its translation: CASSIIRDNEQFF.

V is TRBV12-5 and J is TRBJ1-2, with 7 bases matching TRBD1. J gave up 6 bases and V 3 bases, and 7 bases lay outside the gene matches. This CDR3 region has 14 residues. The germline gives CDR1 LGHNT, CDR2 FRNRAP. DNA of the CDR3: TGTGCTAGTGGTTTCGGACAGGAGTATAATGGCTACACCTTC. This sequence encodes CASGFGQEYNGYTF.

The rearrangement joins TRBV3-1 (or the pseudogene TRBV3-2) to TRBJ2-5; 12 bases match TRBD2. From germline, CDR1 is LGHDT and CDR2 YNNKEL (reference sequence). This CDR3 comprises 16 residues. V lost 2 bases to trimming and J lost 5 bases; unmatched junction nucleotides: 6. CDR3 sequence reads: CASSQMTSGGIETQYF. Here the CDR3 DNA reads TGTGCCAGCAGCCAAATGACTAGCGGGGGTATTGAGACCCAGTACTTC.

The rearrangement links TRBV4-1 to TRBJ2-3, with D perhaps TRBD2 (5 bases). This CDR3 spans 15 amino acids. The germline V gene has CDR1 MGHRA and CDR2 YSYEKL. V dropped 0 bases and J dropped 0 bases, with 7 bases sitting between them. CDR3 protein: CASSQEAASTDTQYF. The CDR3 DNA reads as TGCGCCAGCAGCCAAGAAGCGGCTAGCACAGATACGCAGTATTTT.

The V call is TRBV2, the J call TRBJ1-4; a weak D match, TRBD1 (5 bases). Germline V gene data show CDR1 as SNHLY and CDR2 as FYNNEI. Trimming shortened V by 7 bases and J by 11 bases, and 17 bases separated the two germline ends. The CDR3 is 13 residues long. The CDR3 spells CASNPDQGRKLFF. The CDR3 region has the DNA TGTGCCAGCAACCCTGACCAGGGTCGGAAACTGTTTTTT.

The genes are TRBV10-1 and TRBJ2-7; 8 bases map to TRBD2. CDR1 and CDR2 (germline): WNHNN, SYGVQD (reference sequence). This CDR3 has 15 residues. After removal of 6 bases from V and 2 bases from J, the junction contained 9 bases not matched to a gene. CDR3: CASSNLAGETYEQYF. As DNA, the CDR3 is TGCGCCAGCAGCAACCTAGCGGGCGAAACCTACGAGCAGTACTTC.

V is TRBV7-6 and J is TRBJ2-5, with 10 nucleotides matching TRBD2. Trimming removed 1 base from V and 3 bases from J; junction bases left unmatched: 5. The CDR3 has 16 residues. Germline assignment: CDR1 SGHVS and CDR2 FNYEAQ. CDR3 sequence: CASSLVLAGEKETQYF. In DNA form, the CDR3 reads TGTGCCAGCAGCTTAGTTCTAGCGGGGGAGAAAGAGACCCAGTACTTC.

The chain uses TRBV27 and TRBJ2-3; TRBD2 matches 7 bases. Germline V gives CDR1 MNHEY, CDR2 SMNVEV (reference sequence). The CDR3 has 15 residues. V lost 5 bases to trimming and J lost 0 bases; unmatched junction nucleotides: 5. The CDR3 reads CASSNRRGSTDTQYF. DNA for the CDR3: TGTGCCAGCAGTAATCGGCGGGGGAGCACAGATACGCAGTATTTT.

The genes are TRBV5-1 and TRBJ1-1; weak D call: TRBD1 (6 bases). The CDR3 sequence is 14 residues long. V lost 4 bases and J lost 6, with 16 bases in between. The germline CDR1 and CDR2 sequences are SGHRS and YFSETQ. For the CDR3, the DNA is TGCGCCAGCAGCGGAAAGGGGGTTCGGGCTGAAGCTTTCTTT. Translating gives CASSGKGVRAEAFF.

The rearrangement uses TRBV2 and TRBJ2-5; TRBD1 matches 8 bases. CDR3 length equals 10 residues. The ends lost 7 bases at V and 14 bases at J; junction bases unmatched: 6. Germline CDR1 reads SNHLY; CDR2 reads FYNNEI. The CDR3: CASTKDRVYF. In DNA, the CDR3 is TGTGCCAGCACTAAGGACAGGGTATACTTC. The full variable domain, in which reference TRBV2 and TRBJ2-5 provide the parts outside the CDR3, is EPEVTQTPSHQVTQMGQEVILRCVPISNHLYFYWYRQILGQKVEFLVSFYNNEISEKSEIFDDQFSVERPDGSNFTLKIRSTKLEDSAMYFCASTKDRVYFGPGTRLLVL.